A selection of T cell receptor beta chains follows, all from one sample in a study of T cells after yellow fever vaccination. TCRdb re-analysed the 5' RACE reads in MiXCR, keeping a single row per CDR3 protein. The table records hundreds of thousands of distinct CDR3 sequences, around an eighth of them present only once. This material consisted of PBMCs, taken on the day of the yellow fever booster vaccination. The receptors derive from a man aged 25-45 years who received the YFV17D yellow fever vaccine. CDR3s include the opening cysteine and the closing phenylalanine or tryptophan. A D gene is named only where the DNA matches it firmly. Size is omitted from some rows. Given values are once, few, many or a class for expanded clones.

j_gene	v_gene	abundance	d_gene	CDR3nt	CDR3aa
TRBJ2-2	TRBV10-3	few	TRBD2	TGTGCCTATTTACGGGAGGGCCATGTCGGGGAGCTGTTTTTT	CAYLREGHVGELFF
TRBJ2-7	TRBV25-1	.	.	TGTGCCAGCAGCCCCGGGGCAGGGAACTACGAGCAGTACTTC	CASSPGAGNYEQYF
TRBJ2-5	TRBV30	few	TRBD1	TGTGCCTCTTCGCGTGGGACAGCGGCCCAAGAGACCCAGTACTTC	CASSRGTAAQETQYF
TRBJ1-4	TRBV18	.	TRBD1	TGTGCCAGCTCACCAGAGGGACAGCCTAATGAAAAACTGTTTTTT	CASSPEGQPNEKLFF
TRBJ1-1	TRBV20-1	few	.	TGCAGTGCTAGGCCCGGGACAAGGGCGACTGAAGCTTTCTTT	CSARPGTRATEAFF
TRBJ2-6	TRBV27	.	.	TGTGCCAGCACCCAGAAGGCGCTGAACTCTGGGGCCAACGTCCTGACTTTC	CASTQKALNSGANVLTF
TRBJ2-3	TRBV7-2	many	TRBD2	TGTGCCAGCAGCGTCACTACAAGCGGGAGTCGAAATACGCAGTATTTT	CASSVTTSGSRNTQYF
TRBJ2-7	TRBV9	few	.	TGTGCCAGCAGCGCCACTGACTACGAGCAGTACTTC	CASSATDYEQYF
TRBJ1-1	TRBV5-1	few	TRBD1	TGCGCCAGCAGCATACAGGGGGATGCGGGCACTGAAGCTTTCTTT	CASSIQGDAGTEAFF
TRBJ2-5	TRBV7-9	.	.	TGTGCCAGCAGCTTAGTTGGACTGGATCAAGAGACCCAGTACTTC	CASSLVGLDQETQYF
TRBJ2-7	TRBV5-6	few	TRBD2	TGTGCCAGCAGGACGCGCGGGACTAGCGGGAGTAACGAGCAGTACTTC	CASRTRGTSGSNEQYF
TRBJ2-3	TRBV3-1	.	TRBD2	TGTGCCAGCAGCGGTGGACTAGCATTGGCAGCAGATACGCAGTATTTT	CASSGGLALAADTQYF
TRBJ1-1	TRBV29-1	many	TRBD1	TGCAGCGTGGATGGACAGGACACTGAAGCTTTCTTT	CSVDGQDTEAFF
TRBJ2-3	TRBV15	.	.	TGTGCCACCAGCAGAGATCCGGCAGGGAGCACAGATACGCAGTATTTT	CATSRDPAGSTDTQYF
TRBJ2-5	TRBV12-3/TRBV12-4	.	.	TGTGCCAGCAGCCCTGGAGAGGAAGAGACCCAGTACTTC	CASSPGEEETQYF
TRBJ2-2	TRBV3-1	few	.	TGTGCCAGCACCTACGGGGGGAACACCGGGGAGCTGTTTTTT	CASTYGGNTGELFF